This is a list of T cell receptor beta chains from one sample in a study of T-cell memory formation after mild COVID-19. TCRdb re-called the 5' RACE reads with MiXCR, one entry per CDR3 protein. The sample shows 250,000 to 300,000 distinct CDR3 sequences, 15% to 20% of them seen only once. The sequenced sample consisted of PBMCs or a T cell subset sorted from them (not recorded which). All receptors come from a man between 18 and 29 years old who had mild COVID-19 (a few samples of this study predate the infection). Cell type and time point are not known. Each CDR3 is given without its conserved first and last residue. Fields, in order: clone size, V gene, J gene, CDR3 protein. For some rows the clone size is stated as once, few or many, or as a class when expanded; others skip it.

clone_size: NA; v_call: TRBV6-6; j_call: TRBJ2-7; cdr3_aa: ASSYSQGTHEQY
clone_size: NA; v_call: TRBV20-1; j_call: TRBJ1-1; cdr3_aa: SARDAWNTEAF
clone_size: few; v_call: TRBV7-8; j_call: TRBJ2-2; cdr3_aa: ASSPKRAKHGELF
clone_size: few; v_call: TRBV18; j_call: TRBJ2-7; cdr3_aa: ASSPWRAGEQY
clone_size: many; v_call: TRBV4-3; j_call: TRBJ2-5; cdr3_aa: ASSQDPMAGGETQY
clone_size: NA; v_call: TRBV7-2; j_call: TRBJ2-1; cdr3_aa: ASSPRHVRAWGCDGNEQF
clone_size: few; v_call: TRBV7-9; j_call: TRBJ2-1; cdr3_aa: ASTPKGQVSLDEQF
clone_size: few; v_call: TRBV12-3/TRBV12-4; j_call: TRBJ2-3; cdr3_aa: ASSLASGGVDTQY
clone_size: few; v_call: TRBV5-1; j_call: TRBJ2-7; cdr3_aa: ASSLDNRAYEQY
clone_size: few; v_call: TRBV20-1; j_call: TRBJ1-2; cdr3_aa: SSGKTGYT
clone_size: NA; v_call: TRBV30; j_call: TRBJ1-4; cdr3_aa: AHGQATNEKLF
clone_size: NA; v_call: TRBV15; j_call: TRBJ2-7; cdr3_aa: ATSRDWSYEQY
clone_size: few; v_call: TRBV10-3; j_call: TRBJ2-2; cdr3_aa: AISQGTGELF
clone_size: NA; v_call: TRBV20-1; j_call: TRBJ2-7; cdr3_aa: SAYPTGGRYEQY
clone_size: few; v_call: TRBV20-1; j_call: TRBJ2-7; cdr3_aa: SANPGRGSYEQY
clone_size: NA; v_call: TRBV3-1; j_call: TRBJ1-2; cdr3_aa: ASSYGGGQVYGYT
clone_size: few; v_call: TRBV20-1; j_call: TRBJ2-2; cdr3_aa: GAGQGIGTGELF
clone_size: few; v_call: TRBV9; j_call: TRBJ2-1; cdr3_aa: ASSVEPRVDNEQF
clone_size: many; v_call: TRBV9; j_call: TRBJ1-1; cdr3_aa: ASSAGTGSNTEAF
clone_size: few; v_call: TRBV29-1; j_call: TRBJ1-1; cdr3_aa: SVERRDRVNTEAF
clone_size: medium-sized; v_call: TRBV25-1; j_call: TRBJ2-1; cdr3_aa: ASSELAGEVNEQF
clone_size: few; v_call: TRBV5-6; j_call: TRBJ1-1; cdr3_aa: ASSSPMRENTEAF
clone_size: few; v_call: TRBV10-3; j_call: TRBJ1-4; cdr3_aa: AISESTGAIEKLF
clone_size: few; v_call: TRBV27; j_call: TRBJ2-1; cdr3_aa: ASSSRGGPSYNEQF
clone_size: few; v_call: TRBV12-3/TRBV12-4; j_call: TRBJ1-2; cdr3_aa: ASSSYRLDRQFGYGYT
clone_size: NA; v_call: TRBV2; j_call: TRBJ1-2; cdr3_aa: ASRPGQGALGYT
clone_size: NA; v_call: TRBV7-2; j_call: TRBJ2-3; cdr3_aa: ASSPIVSDTQY
clone_size: NA; v_call: TRBV18; j_call: TRBJ2-5; cdr3_aa: ASSPSSPPHETQY
clone_size: few; v_call: TRBV11-2; j_call: TRBJ2-3; cdr3_aa: ASSPSGLATDTQY
clone_size: many; v_call: TRBV4-3; j_call: TRBJ2-3; cdr3_aa: ASSHAPGQGEDTQY
clone_size: NA; v_call: TRBV20-1; j_call: TRBJ1-5; cdr3_aa: SANNRGQPQH
clone_size: NA; v_call: TRBV4-3; j_call: TRBJ2-2; cdr3_aa: ASSSLPGTGAGELF
clone_size: few; v_call: TRBV4-1; j_call: TRBJ1-2; cdr3_aa: ASSQTGAHYGYT
clone_size: NA; v_call: TRBV10-3; j_call: TRBJ2-5; cdr3_aa: AIGDSSVGTQY
clone_size: NA; v_call: TRBV12-3/TRBV12-4; j_call: TRBJ2-1; cdr3_aa: ASSGSGRTYNEQF
clone_size: few; v_call: TRBV5-5; j_call: TRBJ2-5; cdr3_aa: ASSLTWGRLETQY
clone_size: few; v_call: TRBV7-3; j_call: TRBJ2-5; cdr3_aa: ASSAGGAQY
clone_size: few; v_call: TRBV20-1; j_call: TRBJ2-3; cdr3_aa: SVLDTTSDTQY
clone_size: NA; v_call: TRBV5-6; j_call: TRBJ1-5; cdr3_aa: ASTPDGQGYQPQH
clone_size: NA; v_call: TRBV5-1; j_call: TRBJ2-2; cdr3_aa: ASRVVENTGELF
clone_size: many; v_call: TRBV5-1; j_call: TRBJ2-5; cdr3_aa: ASSFGQGQETQY
clone_size: few; v_call: TRBV7-9; j_call: TRBJ2-5; cdr3_aa: ASSLESLAGPTSVTQY
clone_size: few; v_call: TRBV12-3/TRBV12-4; j_call: TRBJ2-7; cdr3_aa: AIGRRAPYEQY
clone_size: NA; v_call: TRBV4-1; j_call: TRBJ2-7; cdr3_aa: ASSQEGQGLAEQY
clone_size: once; v_call: TRBV2; j_call: TRBJ2-3; cdr3_aa: ASKEEKDTQY
clone_size: few; v_call: TRBV4-1; j_call: TRBJ2-3; cdr3_aa: ASSQDPLDTQY
clone_size: many; v_call: TRBV2; j_call: TRBJ2-7; cdr3_aa: ASSVRTSGRLDSYEQY
clone_size: NA; v_call: TRBV5-1; j_call: TRBJ2-1; cdr3_aa: ASSLALGGSYNEQF
clone_size: many; v_call: TRBV4-2; j_call: TRBJ2-5; cdr3_aa: ASSQDGRGLETQY
clone_size: NA; v_call: TRBV6-6; j_call: TRBJ2-5; cdr3_aa: ASSYGPGTGNLETQY